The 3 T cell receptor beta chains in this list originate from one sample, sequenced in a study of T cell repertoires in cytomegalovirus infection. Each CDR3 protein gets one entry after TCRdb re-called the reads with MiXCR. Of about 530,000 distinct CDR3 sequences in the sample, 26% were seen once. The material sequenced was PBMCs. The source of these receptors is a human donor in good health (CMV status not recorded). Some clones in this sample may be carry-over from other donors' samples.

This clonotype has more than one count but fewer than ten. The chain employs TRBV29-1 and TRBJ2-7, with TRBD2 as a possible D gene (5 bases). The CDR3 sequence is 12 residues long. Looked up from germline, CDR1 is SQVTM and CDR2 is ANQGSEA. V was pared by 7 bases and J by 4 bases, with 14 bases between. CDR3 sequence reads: CSAGSDMYEQYV. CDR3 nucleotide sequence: TGCAGCGCGGGGAGCGATATGTACGAGCAGTACGTC.

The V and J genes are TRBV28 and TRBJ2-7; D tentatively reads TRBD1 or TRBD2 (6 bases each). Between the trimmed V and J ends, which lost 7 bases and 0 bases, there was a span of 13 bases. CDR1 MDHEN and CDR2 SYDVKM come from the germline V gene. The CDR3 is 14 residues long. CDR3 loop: CASKVGGGSYEQYF. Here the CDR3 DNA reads TGTGCCAGCAAGGTCGGAGGGGGCTCCTACGAGCAGTACTTC.

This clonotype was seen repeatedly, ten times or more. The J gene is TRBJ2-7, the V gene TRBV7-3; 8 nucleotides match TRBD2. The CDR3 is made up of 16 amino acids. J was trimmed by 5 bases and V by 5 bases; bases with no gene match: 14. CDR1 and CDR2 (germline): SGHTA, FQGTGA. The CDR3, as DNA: TGTGCCAGCAGCCCCTCTGGGGTAGCGGGAATCCACGAGCAGTACTTC. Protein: CASSPSGVAGIHEQYF. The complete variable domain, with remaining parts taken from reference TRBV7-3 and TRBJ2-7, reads GAGVSQTPSNKVTEKGKYVELRCDPISGHTALYWYRQSLGQGPEFLIYFQGTGAADDSGLPNDRFFAVRPEGSVSTLKIQRTERGDSAVYLCASSPSGVAGIHEQYFGPGTRLTVT.